This T cell receptor (beta chain) was documented in a study of cytomegalovirus exposure and HLA in healthy donors. Study conclusions and caveats: According to the study, 160 or so TCR beta chains were cytomegalovirus-associated.

J lost 2 bases, V lost 4 bases, and 6 bases had no gene match. This CDR3 comprises 15 residues. Germline CDR1 and CDR2: MGHRA and YSYEKL. TCRdb's table, derived via immunoSEQ multiplex PCR, lists solely in-frame clones and lacks some. The table lists some 150,000 clones, approximately 91% of them singletons. Regarding this clone: Its antigen is unidentified.

This sequence joins TRBV4-1 and TRBJ1-1; 8 nucleotides line up with TRBD1. Specimen: PBMCs. The source of this sequence is a man aged 18 to 35 in good health and CMV-seronegative. CDR3 DNA: TGCGCCAGCAGCCTCGGTCAGGGGGCAAACACTGAAGCTTTCTTT. Protein sequence: CASSLGQGANTEAFF.